The clone carrying this T cell receptor beta chain has at least ten counts. The antigen remains undetermined. Time point noted: longitudinal time-point 3. These data come from a study of neurological immune-mediated disorders. As for the study in general: Among about 34 multiple sclerosis patients, about 30 were relapsing-remitting and 3 were secondary progressive.

TCRdb called the 5' RACE reads again in MiXCR, with one record for every CDR3 protein. The sample lists tens of thousands of distinct CDR3 sequences, under 4.5% occurring once. General study points: When repertoires were grouped phylogenetically, those of 18 of 34 multiple sclerosis patients fell into one related-CDR3 cluster, a possible signature.

This CDR3 region has 11 residues. Trimming pared 6 bases from V and 2 bases from J, leaving 4 bases between. Germline V gene lookup returns CDR1 ENHRY and CDR2 SYGVKD. The rearrangement uses TRBV10-3 and TRBJ1-1; D gene unclear. The TCR was taken from a woman aged 55-69 years with multiple sclerosis. Sequenced: PBMCs. CDR3 loop: CAIRANTEAFF. The CDR3 DNA reads TGTGCCATCAGGGCAAACACTGAAGCTTTCTTT.